The 24 T cell receptor beta chains below come from one sample, sequenced in a study of T cells after yellow fever vaccination. Each CDR3 protein gets one entry after TCRdb re-called the 5' RACE reads with MiXCR. In the table there are about 57,000 distinct CDR3 sequences, approximately 7% of which are singletons. Material: CD8+ T cells sorted from PBMCs, obtained 15 days after the yellow fever booster vaccination. These receptor sequences come from a man aged 25-45 years who received the YFV17D yellow fever vaccine.

This clonotype was recorded many times. The gene calls are TRBV7-9 and TRBJ2-7; 8 bases map to TRBD2. J gave up 5 bases and V 1 base, and 7 bases lay outside the gene matches. This CDR3 is 15 amino acids long. The germline V gene has CDR1 SEHNR and CDR2 FQNEAQ (reference sequence). Here the CDR3 DNA reads TGTGCCAGCAGCTTAGTTTCCGGGGGGGCTGACGAGCAGTACTTC. It codes for CASSLVSGGADEQYF.

This clonotype has a count of ten or more. The chain carries TRBV5-1 and TRBJ2-3; D call uncertain. The germline V gene encodes CDR1 SGHRS and CDR2 YFSETQ. The CDR3 runs 15 residues. The V and J ends lost 0 bases and 4 bases respectively, with 12 bases between them. In DNA, the CDR3 is TGCGCCAGCAGCTTGGACGGGTTAGGGCCAGATACGCAGTATTTT. Amino acids: CASSLDGLGPDTQYF.

J is TRBJ2-1 and V is TRBV20-1; 9 bases match TRBD2. The CDR3 has 16 amino acids. CDR1 and CDR2 (germline): DFQATT, SNEGSKA (reference sequence). V was pared by 3 bases and J by 3 bases, with 9 bases of the junction left unmatched. The CDR3 region is CSARGLAGKDYNEQFF. DNA of the CDR3: TGCAGTGCTAGGGGGCTAGCGGGGAAAGACTACAATGAGCAGTTCTTC.

This clonotype was counted between two and nine times. The rearrangement joins TRBV4-3 to TRBJ2-1; D could derive from TRBD1 or TRBD2 (5 bases each). Per the germline V gene, CDR1 is LGHNA and CDR2 is YSLEER. The ends were cut back, 0 bases at V and 7 bases at J, with 13 bases in the middle. The CDR3 consists of 15 residues. The CDR3 loop reads CASSQDPVGVNEQFF. CDR3 in DNA: TGCGCCAGCAGCCAAGATCCGGTGGGGGTTAATGAGCAGTTCTTC.

Many counts were recorded for this clonotype. The V gene is TRBV20-1, the J gene TRBJ2-5, with 9 bases fitting TRBD1. CDR1 and CDR2 (germline): DFQATT, SNEGSKA (reference sequence). V gave up 0 bases and J gave up 3 bases; unmatched junction bases: 5. The CDR3 is made up of 15 amino acids. The CDR3 coding sequence is TGCAGTGCTAGAGATCGGGACAGGGAGGAAGAGACCCAGTACTTC. Translation gives CSARDRDREEETQYF.

J is TRBJ2-1 and V is TRBV6-1; TRBD2 aligns across 10 bases. The V gene end was trimmed by 6 bases and the J gene end by 4 bases; junction bases not matched to a gene: 6. CDR1 is MNHNS, CDR2 SASEGT, per germline. The length of the CDR3 is 15 residues. The CDR3 region is CASRERTSGYNEQFF. In nucleotides, the CDR3 is TGTGCCAGCAGAGAAAGGACTAGCGGTTACAATGAGCAGTTCTTC.

This clonotype has only a few counts. The V call is TRBV4-1, the J call TRBJ2-1; 8 bases align to TRBD2. The CDR3 totals 17 residues. V shed 1 base and J 7 bases; nucleotides not matched to a gene: 12. CDR1 and CDR2 (germline): MGHRA, YSYEKL. The CDR3 region is CASSQGRGAGVGNEQFF. DNA of the CDR3: TGCGCCAGCAGCCAAGGGCGGGGGGCGGGAGTGGGGAATGAGCAGTTCTTC.

Relative to its sample, this clonotype is medium-sized. The chain couples TRBV7-7 to TRBJ2-3; D gene unclear. The CDR3 is made up of 14 amino acids. Germline loops: CDR1 SSHAT, CDR2 FNYEAQ (reference sequence). The V end lost 1 base, the J end lost 1 base, and 6 bases lay between the germline ends. The DNA for the CDR3 is TGTGCCAGCAGCTTAGGTACCCGCACAGATACGCAGTATTTT. It yields the protein CASSLGTRTDTQYF.

There are many counts of this clonotype. CDR3 in amino acids: CASSSLGTSAWETQYF. CDR3 nucleotide sequence: TGTGCCAGCAGTTCACTTGGGACTAGCGCATGGGAGACCCAGTACTTC. V is TRBV7-2 and J is TRBJ2-5; 10 bases are a match to TRBD2. Germline V gives CDR1 SGHTA, CDR2 FQGNSA. The length of the CDR3 is 16 residues. With 6 bases clipped from V and 5 bases from J, the junction kept 12 bases outside the gene matches.

This clonotype appeared many times. The germline gene is not matched at one end of the junction; a read error may be the cause. The V and J genes are TRBV20-1 and TRBJ1-2, with 8 bases aligning to TRBD1. CDR3 length: 14 amino acids. Germline V gene data show CDR1 as DFQATT and CDR2 as SNEGSKA (reference sequence). CDR3 region: CSARDRGVLYGYTF. CDR3 sequence (DNA): TGCAGTGCGAGAGACAGGGGAGTCCTCTATGGCTACACCTTC.

This clonotype was observed at least ten times. The chain carries TRBV15 and TRBJ2-3, with 7 bases identical to TRBD2. This CDR3 is 16 amino acids long. V shed 0 bases, J shed 3 bases, and the junction held 6 bases outside the gene matches. Germline CDR1 reads LNHNV; CDR2 reads YYDKDF (reference sequence). The CDR3 here is CATSRDVAGETDTQYF. In DNA, the CDR3 is TGTGCCACCAGCAGAGATGTCGCGGGAGAAACAGATACGCAGTATTTT.

This chain connects TRBV5-1 to TRBJ2-6, with a possible D match to TRBD1 (5 bases). Germline CDR1 reads SGHRS; CDR2 reads YFSETQ. Trimming cost V 1 base and J 4 bases, with 9 bases left between them. The CDR3 is made up of 15 amino acids. Here the CDR3 DNA reads TGCGCCAGCAGCTTGATGGGGCTAGGGGCCAACGTCCTGACTTTC. It translates to CASSLMGLGANVLTF.

The rearrangement joins TRBV12-3 or TRBV12-4 to TRBJ2-2; TRBD1 might be the D (6 bases). Trimming pared 6 bases from V and 7 bases from J, leaving 9 bases between. This CDR3 has 12 amino acids. CDR3 region: CASRLQGGELFF. The DNA of the CDR3 is TGTGCCAGCAGGCTACAGGGCGGGGAGCTGTTTTTT.

This clonotype was observed a few times. The chain is built from TRBV4-3 and TRBJ2-6; D ambiguous. The CDR3 has 15 residues. V lost 4 bases and J 0 bases, leaving 7 bases between the germline ends. Germline CDR1 LGHNA, CDR2 YSLEER. The CDR3 region is CASSPVYSGANVLTF. CDR3 DNA sequence: TGCGCCAGCAGCCCAGTCTACTCTGGGGCCAACGTCCTGACTTTC.

This chain joins TRBV23-1 and TRBJ2-5, with a possible D match to TRBD1 (5 bases). Being an ORF, TRBV23-1 has a function that is uncertain. Trimming stripped 3 bases from V and 5 bases from J, with 10 bases between. The length of the CDR3 is 13 residues. The CDR3 DNA is TGCGCCAGCAGTCATGACAGCTGGGAGACCCAGTACTTC. Translated, it gives CASSHDSWETQYF.

This clonotype appeared many times. This chain uses TRBV12-3 or TRBV12-4 with TRBJ2-5; D gene unclear. V dropped 6 bases and J dropped 5 bases, with 13 bases sitting between them. The CDR3 sequence is 13 residues long. The CDR3, as DNA: TGTGCCAGCAGATCCGGGCATGATGAGACCCAGTACTTC. It encodes CASRSGHDETQYF.

To note about this clonotype: A clone one base away is much larger, so this may be a read error. J is TRBJ2-7 and V is TRBV20-1, with D tentatively TRBD2 (6 bases). This CDR3 region has 14 residues. Germline V gives CDR1 DFQATT, CDR2 SNEGSKA (reference sequence). Between the trimmed V and J ends, which lost 2 bases and 4 bases, there was a span of 15 bases. Written as DNA, the CDR3 is TGCAGTGCTAGATGGGCTAGACGGGAGTACGAGCAGTACTTC. This encodes CSARWARREYEQYF.

This clonotype was picked up many times. The J gene is TRBJ2-7, the V gene TRBV29-1; D is unclear. CDR1 is SQVTM and CDR2 is ANQGSEA in the germline V gene. V lost 5 bases to trimming and J lost 0 bases, with 5 bases between them. The CDR3 runs 11 residues. For the CDR3, the DNA is TGCAGCGTTCGGGCCTCCTACGAGCAGTACTTC. Residues: CSVRASYEQYF.

There are many counts of this clonotype. The rearrangement uses TRBV7-8 and TRBJ2-3; TRBD2 is a possible D gene (7 bases). Germline V gene lookup returns CDR1 SGHVS and CDR2 FQNEAQ. Trimming left V 2 bases short and J 3 bases short, with 24 bases between. This CDR3 is 19 amino acids long. CDR3: CASSLFIAQGAGVTDTQYF. In nucleotides, the CDR3 is TGTGCCAGCAGCTTATTTATAGCACAGGGCGCGGGGGTGACAGATACGCAGTATTTT.

This clonotype was observed many times. The chain employs TRBV28 and TRBJ2-5; 7 nucleotides line up with TRBD1. Germline-derived CDR1 and CDR2 are MDHEN and SYDVKM. V gave up 4 bases and J gave up 1 base; unmatched junction bases: 15. The CDR3 has 18 residues. In DNA form, the CDR3 reads TGTGCCAGCAGTTCCGGGACAGCCCTTGCCGGTGTCCAAGAGACCCAGTACTTC. This encodes CASSSGTALAGVQETQYF.

This clonotype has a count of ten or more. The J gene is TRBJ2-1, the V gene TRBV7-9; D remains unclear. The CDR3 has 13 residues. V dropped 7 bases and J dropped 8 bases, with 15 bases sitting between them. Germline V gene sequence: CDR1 SEHNR, CDR2 FQNEAQ (reference sequence). The CDR3 nucleotides are TGTGCCAGCACCTCAGACTCGAGATATGAGCAGTTCTTC. As protein: CASTSDSRYEQFF.

In its sample, this clonotype was seen many times. V and J are TRBV27 and TRBJ2-7; 7 bases match TRBD2. Germline V lookup: CDR1 MNHEY, CDR2 SMNVEV (reference sequence). The CDR3 has 16 amino acids. Trimming cost V 4 bases and J 3 bases; bases outside gene matches: 12. The CDR3 region has the DNA TGTGCCAGCAGTTCCCTGGGGGGGGGTGAATTCTACGAGCAGTACTTC. Protein: CASSSLGGGEFYEQYF.

This clonotype was recorded at least ten times. This chain uses TRBV20-1 with TRBJ2-7; 14 bases align to TRBD2. Trimming removed 8 bases from V and 2 bases from J; junction bases left unmatched: 5. This CDR3 region has 14 residues. Germline V CDR1 and CDR2: DFQATT, SNEGSKA (reference sequence). The CDR3 bases are TGCAGTCATGGGACTAGCGGGAGCCCCTACGAGCAGTACTTC. Its translation is CSHGTSGSPYEQYF.

This clonotype was counted ten times or more. This chain uses TRBV10-3 with TRBJ2-1; unclear D gene. CDR1 is ENHRY and CDR2 is SYGVKD in the germline V gene. The V gene lost 6 bases and the J gene lost 7 bases, with 16 bases spanning the gap. The CDR3 length is 14 residues. Here the CDR3 DNA reads TGTGCCATCAGCCCCCCTTCCCCGGGTAATGAGCAGTTCTTC. It yields the protein CAISPPSPGNEQFF.